A single sample is the source of the 11 T cell receptor beta chains below, sequenced in a study of cytomegalovirus exposure and HLA in healthy donors. Amplification used 60 Vbeta primers and 13 Jbeta primers. Profiling relied on immunoSEQ multiplex PCR, and the TCRdb table lists in-frame clones only, not all of them. The clone table shows approximately 140,000 clones, with the ten largest holding about 1.6%. Source material: PBMCs. Receptor source: a woman between 45 and 60 years old in good health and CMV-seronegative.

This chain joins TRBV7-8 and TRBJ1-1; no clear D. CDR1 is SGHVS and CDR2 is FQNEAQ in the germline V gene. The V and J ends lost 10 bases and 2 bases respectively, with 20 bases between them. This CDR3 has 15 amino acids. The CDR3 is CATVVNSGFNTEAFF. The CDR3 DNA reads TGTGCCACCGTGGTTAATTCGGGGTTTAACACTGAAGCTTTCTTT.

The chain recombines TRBV29-1 with TRBJ2-3, with 10 nucleotides matching TRBD2. The CDR3 totals 13 residues. With V trimmed by 7 bases and J by 2 bases, 3 bases remained unmatched. Germline loops: CDR1 SQVTM, CDR2 ANQGSEA. The CDR3 loop reads CSELAGYTDTQYF. The CDR3 nucleotides read TGCAGCGAACTAGCGGGGTACACAGATACGCAGTATTTT.

V usage is TRBV13 and J usage is TRBJ2-5, with 7 bases matching TRBD2. This CDR3 comprises 15 residues. V was pared by 3 bases and J by 1 base, with 5 bases of the junction left unmatched. CDR1 is PRHDT, CDR2 FYEKMQ, per germline (reference sequence). Written as DNA, the CDR3 is TGTGCCAGCAGCTTCCCAGCGGGATCCCAAGAGACCCAGTACTTC. It is translated as CASSFPAGSQETQYF. The variable domain in full, with the rest retrieved from reference TRBV13 and TRBJ2-5, is AAGVIQSPRHLIKEKRETATLKCYPIPRHDTVYWYQQGPGQDPQFLISFYEKMQSDKGSIPDRFSAQQFSDYHSELNMSSLELGDSALYFCASSFPAGSQETQYFGPGTRLLVL.

The rearrangement links TRBV15 to TRBJ2-5, with 7 bases aligning to TRBD1. The CDR3 has 14 residues. V dropped 7 bases and J dropped 5; count of bases not matched to a gene: 10. Germline assignment: CDR1 LNHNV and CDR2 YYDKDF (reference sequence). CDR3 residues: CATMATGVRETQYF. CDR3 DNA sequence: TGTGCCACCATGGCTACAGGGGTTAGGGAGACCCAGTACTTC.

This chain connects TRBV5-6 to TRBJ2-2, with a tentative D call TRBD2 (6 bases). This CDR3 is built from 15 residues. V lost 2 bases, J lost 2 bases, and 10 bases lay in between. Germline values: CDR1 SGHDT, CDR2 YYEEEE. CDR3 sequence: CASSFLTRNTGELFF. CDR3 sequence (DNA): TGTGCCAGCAGCTTTTTGACTAGAAACACCGGGGAGCTGTTTTTT.

In DNA, the CDR3 is TGTGCCAGCAGCTCTAGCCCAACCTACGAGCAGTACTTC. Protein: CASSSSPTYEQYF. The gene calls are TRBV7-9 and TRBJ2-7, with D possibly matching TRBD2 (5 bases). The CDR3 has 13 amino acids. The germline CDR1 and CDR2 sequences are SEHNR and FQNEAQ (reference sequence). With 4 bases removed from V and 2 bases from J, the gap between germline ends came to 9 bases.

V is TRBV30 and J is TRBJ1-3; 7 nucleotides align to TRBD1. Germline V gene sequence: CDR1 GTSNPN, CDR2 SVGIG (reference sequence). The CDR3 consists of 14 residues. Trimming took 2 bases from V and 2 from J; bases not matched to a gene: 3. In DNA, the CDR3 is TGTGCCTGGAGTCCCGGGACAGCTGGAAACACCATATATTTT. This encodes CAWSPGTAGNTIYF. Looking up the rest from reference TRBV30 and TRBJ1-3 gives the full variable domain: SQTIHQWPATLVQPVGSPLSLECTVEGTSNPNLYWYRQAAGRGLQLLFYSVGIGQISSEVPQNLSASRPQDRQFILSSKKLLLSDSGFYLCAWSPGTAGNTIYFGEGSWLTVV.

This chain uses TRBV5-1 with TRBJ2-1, with 9 bases aligning to TRBD2. The CDR3 has 15 residues. Germline V gives CDR1 SGHRS, CDR2 YFSETQ. The V segment lost 5 bases and the J segment 8 bases; nucleotides outside the gene matches: 11. CDR3 sequence: CASSGGGAWADEQFF. CDR3 coding DNA: TGCGCCAGCAGTGGCGGGGGGGCCTGGGCCGATGAGCAGTTCTTC. The full variable domain, completed using reference TRBV5-1 and TRBJ2-1, is KAGVTQTPRYLIKTRGQQVTLSCSPISGHRSVSWYQQTPGQGLQFLFEYFSETQRNKGNFPGRFSGRQFSNSRSEMNVSTLELGDSALYLCASSGGGAWADEQFFGPGTRLTVL.

The chain has TRBV7-9 and TRBJ2-1; D is perhaps TRBD2 (7 bases). The CDR3 consists of 16 residues. Germline CDR1 is SEHNR and CDR2 is FQNEAQ (reference sequence). V shed 0 bases and J shed 1 base, with 10 bases lying between them. The CDR3 sequence is CASSLAGGLSYNEQFF. Here the CDR3 DNA reads TGTGCCAGCAGCTTAGCCGGGGGGCTATCCTACAATGAGCAGTTCTTC.

This chain connects TRBV25-1 to TRBJ2-6; TRBD2 might be the D (7 bases). Trimming pared 6 bases from V and 4 bases from J, leaving 19 bases between. Germline V gives CDR1 MGHDK, CDR2 SYGVNS. The CDR3 has 17 residues. CDR3 sequence reads: CASSGGSGAAGANVLTF. Written as DNA, the CDR3 is TGTGCCAGCAGCGGGGGGTCGGGGGCTGCGGGGGCCAACGTCCTGACTTTC. Using reference TRBV25-1 and TRBJ2-6 for the parts outside the CDR3, the full variable domain is EADIYQTPRYLVIGTGKKITLECSQTMGHDKMYWYQQDPGMELHLIHYSYGVNSTEKGDLSSESTVSRIRTEHFPLTLESARPSHTSQYLCASSGGSGAAGANVLTFGAGSRLTVL.

The DNA of the CDR3 is TGTGCCAGCAGCCGAGGAGGGACTGAAAACTATGGCTACACCTTC. Translating it yields CASSRGGTENYGYTF. The chain joins TRBV4-2 to TRBJ1-2; D may be TRBD1 (5 bases). V was pared by 4 bases and J by 2 bases, with 14 bases between. The CDR3 covers 15 residues. Germline V gene data show CDR1 as LGHNA and CDR2 as YNFKEQ.